Each of the 18 T cell receptor beta chains below was sequenced from the same sample in a study of blood T cell repertoires in COVID-19. Clones were sequenced by immunoSEQ multiplex PCR, and TCRdb holds only the in-frame ones, with some missing. The sample shows fewer than 200,000 clones, around four fifths of them seen only once. Specimen: peripheral blood. All receptors derive from a man between 65 and 80 years old with acute or convalescent COVID-19.

The chain employs TRBV12-3 or TRBV12-4 and TRBJ1-5, with 7 nucleotides matching TRBD1. With V trimmed by 1 base and J by 15 bases, 9 bases remained unmatched. The CDR3 covers 13 residues. The CDR3 DNA is TGTGCCAGCAGTTTAGGGACAGGCGCGAATTTGCATTTT. It translates to CASSLGTGANLHF.

This sequence joins TRBV11-1 and TRBJ2-2; TRBD1 matches at 7 bases. The CDR3 contains 15 residues. The V gene's germline CDR1 is SGHAT and CDR2 FQDESV (reference sequence). V lost 5 bases to trimming and J lost 0 bases; unmatched junction nucleotides: 3. The CDR3 sequence is CASSPDRANTGELFF. Here the CDR3 DNA reads TGTGCCAGCAGCCCTGACAGGGCGAACACCGGGGAGCTGTTTTTT.

In this sample, this clone turned up once. V is TRBV5-5 and J is TRBJ1-1; D gene unclear. The length of the CDR3 is 13 residues. The germline CDR1 and CDR2 sequences are SGHKS and YYEKEE (reference sequence). V shed 2 bases and J shed 7 bases, with 12 bases lying between them. CDR3 DNA sequence: TGTGCCAGCAGCTTTGCGGCAGCTGGTGAAGCTTTCTTT. The encoded protein is CASSFAAAGEAFF.

The chain has TRBV25-1 and TRBJ2-1; the match to TRBD2 covers 9 bases. The CDR3 length is 18 residues. V lost 3 bases to trimming and J lost 0 bases; unmatched junction nucleotides: 9. Germline V gene lookup returns CDR1 MGHDK and CDR2 SYGVNS. The CDR3 sequence: CASSDERGVSFSYNEQFF. CDR3 bases: TGTGCCAGCAGTGATGAGCGGGGGGTTTCCTTCTCCTACAATGAGCAGTTCTTC.

This clone showed up just a few times. The rearrangement links TRBV19 to TRBJ2-7; D perhaps matches TRBD2 (5 bases). The CDR3 covers 13 residues. Trimming took 5 bases from V and 5 from J, leaving 13 bases between them. Germline V CDR1 and CDR2: LNHDA, SQIVND (reference sequence). CDR3 sequence (DNA): TGTGCCAGTAGTGATCGGGGTACCCACGAGCAGTACTTC. Its protein product is CASSDRGTHEQYF.

This clone was seen just once. CDR3 sequence: CASSFPLYEQYF. For the CDR3, the DNA is TGTGCCAGCAGTTTCCCATTGTACGAGCAGTACTTC. V usage is TRBV28 and J usage is TRBJ2-7; D gene ambiguous. V was clipped by 3 bases and J by 4 bases, with 7 bases between them. Germline CDR1 is MDHEN and CDR2 is SYDVKM. CDR3 length: 12 residues.

The chain combines TRBV5-1 with TRBJ2-5; TRBD1 aligns across 7 bases. This CDR3 region has 13 residues. J was trimmed by 5 bases and V by 3 bases; bases with no gene match: 4. Germline lookup yields CDR1 SGHRS and CDR2 YFSETQ. The CDR3 region is CASSSDRAETQYF. The DNA of the CDR3 is TGCGCCAGCAGCTCCGACAGGGCCGAGACCCAGTACTTC. The variable domain in full, with the rest retrieved from reference TRBV5-1 and TRBJ2-5, is KAGVTQTPRYLIKTRGQQVTLSCSPISGHRSVSWYQQTPGQGLQFLFEYFSETQRNKGNFPGRFSGRQFSNSRSEMNVSTLELGDSALYLCASSSDRAETQYFGPGTRLLVL.

This clone was observed a single time. The CDR3 DNA reads as TGCGCCAGCAGCTTGGAGAGTCACGGAAACACCATATATTTT. This codes for CASSLESHGNTIYF. The V gene is TRBV5-1, the J gene TRBJ1-3, with D unresolved. There are 14 residues in the CDR3. Germline assignment: CDR1 SGHRS and CDR2 YFSETQ. Trimming took off 0 bases at V and 4 bases at J, with 8 bases between the two ends.

V gene TRBV6-6 combines with J gene TRBJ1-5; 9 bases map to TRBD1. The V segment lost 5 bases and the J segment 0 bases; nucleotides outside the gene matches: 8. Germline V lookup: CDR1 MNHNY, CDR2 SVGAGI (reference sequence). The CDR3 has 17 residues. DNA of the CDR3: TGTGCCAGCAGTCTGGGACAGGGCAGGAATAGCAATCAGCCCCAGCATTTT. This codes for CASSLGQGRNSNQPQHF.

This clone was observed once. The gene calls are TRBV28 and TRBJ1-2; a weak D match, TRBD1 (5 bases). Germline V gene data show CDR1 as MDHEN and CDR2 as SYDVKM. The CDR3 is 16 residues long. V lost 7 bases to trimming and J lost 3 bases, with 21 bases between them. The CDR3 nucleotides are TGTGCCAGCACCTCTGGTTTAGGGGTCGGGTACTATGGCTACACCTTC. Translated, it gives CASTSGLGVGYYGYTF.

This chain joins TRBV10-2 and TRBJ1-1, with D possibly TRBD1 on 6 matching bases. Between the trimmed V and J ends, which lost 7 bases and 7 bases, there was a span of 16 bases. The CDR3 has 13 amino acids. Germline lookup yields CDR1 WSHSY and CDR2 SAAADI. The CDR3 region is CASTPTGAIEAFF. The CDR3 DNA sequence: TGCGCCAGCACCCCGACAGGCGCCATTGAAGCTTTCTTT.

This clone was recorded a few times. This chain uses TRBV5-1 with TRBJ2-5; 9 bases match TRBD1. CDR1 SGHRS and CDR2 YFSETQ come from the germline V gene. The CDR3 has 15 residues. V trimming: 3 bases; J trimming: 4 bases; junction bases outside the gene matches: 7. The CDR3 sequence is CASSSGQGLRETQYF. CDR3 nucleotides: TGCGCCAGCAGCTCGGGACAGGGTTTGCGAGAGACCCAGTACTTC.

V usage is TRBV5-1 and J usage is TRBJ1-1; 8 nucleotides agree with TRBD1. The CDR3 has 15 amino acids. Germline loops: CDR1 SGHRS, CDR2 YFSETQ. The V segment lost 6 bases and the J segment 4 bases; nucleotides outside the gene matches: 11. The CDR3 protein is CASITGTGWGTEAFF. The CDR3 DNA reads as TGCGCCAGCATAACGGGGACAGGTTGGGGCACTGAAGCTTTCTTT. The full variable domain, rest sourced from reference TRBV5-1 and TRBJ1-1, is KAGVTQTPRYLIKTRGQQVTLSCSPISGHRSVSWYQQTPGQGLQFLFEYFSETQRNKGNFPGRFSGRQFSNSRSEMNVSTLELGDSALYLCASITGTGWGTEAFFGQGTRLTVV.

V gene TRBV10-3 combines with J gene TRBJ1-2, with 9 bases that match TRBD1. Trimming took 4 bases from V and 7 from J; bases not matched to a gene: 7. Germline V gene data show CDR1 as ENHRY and CDR2 as SYGVKD. This CDR3 comprises 14 residues. The CDR3 region has the DNA TGTGCCATCAGTGCGACAGGGGGGACCATTGGCTACACCTTC. Translating it yields CAISATGGTIGYTF.

The CDR3 loop reads CASSLKGDWAVADTQYF. For the CDR3, the DNA is TGTGCCAGCAGCCTGAAGGGAGATTGGGCCGTTGCAGATACGCAGTATTTT. The gene calls are TRBV14 and TRBJ2-3; a weak D match, TRBD2 (5 bases). Germline-derived CDR1 and CDR2 are SGHDN and FVKESK. Trimming stripped 4 bases from V and 4 bases from J, with 21 bases between. The CDR3 is made up of 17 amino acids.

The rearrangement uses TRBV15 and TRBJ2-7, with 8 bases aligning to TRBD2. The germline V gene has CDR1 LNHNV and CDR2 YYDKDF (reference sequence). The CDR3 is made up of 16 amino acids. The junction had 14 bases not matched to a gene; V was cut back by 4 bases and J by 6 bases. CDR3 in amino acids: CATSMNQGARGGEQYF. The CDR3 DNA sequence: TGTGCCACCAGCATGAACCAGGGCGCCCGGGGGGGCGAGCAGTACTTC.

The chain carries TRBV5-1 and TRBJ1-2; a weak D match, TRBD1 (6 bases). The germline V gene encodes CDR1 SGHRS and CDR2 YFSETQ. The V end was cut by 4 bases, the J end by 2 bases, with 12 bases between. This CDR3 has 14 amino acids. In DNA, the CDR3 is TGCGCCAGCAGCCGCGGACAGCAAAACTATGGCTACACCTTC. It is translated as CASSRGQQNYGYTF.

In this sample, this clone turned up many times. The CDR3 coding sequence is TGTGCCAGCTGGGACAGCTCCTACGAGCAGTACTTC. Residues: CASWDSSYEQYF. The chain combines TRBV27 with TRBJ2-7; the match to TRBD1 covers 7 bases. In germline, CDR1 is MNHEY, CDR2 SMNVEV (reference sequence). Trimming at V came to 8 bases and at J to 0 bases, leaving 1 base not matched to a gene. The CDR3 is 12 residues long.